This record covers a single TCR beta chain. It has no known antigen specificity. No base qualities exist here, and no much larger clone lies one base off it. This same CDR3 is encoded by further DNA sequences in the sample. V loses 0 bases, J loses 1 base, and the germline ends lie 1 base apart. Via the germline V gene, CDR1 is LGHNA and CDR2 YNFKEQ. The CDR3, cysteine through phenylalanine, is 13 amino acids long. Of the read, only the CDR3 DNA is kept; its 39 bases are in frame from base 1. This specimen comes from a study of shared clonotypes between healthy human individuals (dated by TCRdb to the early 2020s). In the study overall: Two women and a few men aged 18 to 49 years were included in the cohort. For each donor, three plates each were used for CD4 naive and CD4 memory, two plates were used for CD8 naive, and one plate was used for CD8 memory. Different laboratories and diverse techniques were used to prepare libraries and sequence TCR repertoires, to increase sequencing depth and limit assay-specific biases. The study deeply sequenced blood TCR repertoires of roughly five healthy adults to estimate repertoire size and the extent of clonotype sharing between individuals. Per donor, leukapheresis produced somewhere between about 0.8 and 9 billion PBMCs.

Using the deep immunoSEQ assay, multiplex PCR amplified TCR CDR3 regions from genomic DNA. Extracted genomic DNA from each cell subset was distributed evenly across all wells of several immunoSEQ 96-well plates, and each plate was treated as a replicate. For sorted subsets, each replicate PCR was loaded with approximately 190 ng genomic DNA, equivalent to 30,000 to 35,000 T cell genomes. Purified libraries were quantified with a Qubit 3.0 fluorometer, sized on a Bioanalyzer 2100, and re-quantified with the KAPA Library Quantification kit. Every immunoSEQ 96-well plate was sequenced on a dedicated single-read 150-cycle Illumina NextSeq 550 flow cell. The authors' pipeline ran thus. Because only junctional sequences without quality scores were contained in the immunoSEQ output, filtering matching that applied to full-length reads could not be performed. Sequences were annotated with PyIR, a Python wrapper for IgBLAST v1.9, and V/J genes and CDR3 were assigned using IMGT germline references. Reads with weak V/J assignments (E-value above 1e-6), missing CDR3, stop codons, out-of-frame junctions, or ambiguous translated residues were removed. V3J clonotypes were defined as sequences sharing the same inferred V gene, J gene, and CDR3 amino acid sequence. To compute the percentage overlap between repertoires, the number of shared unique clonotypes was divided by the size of the smaller repertoire. Richness of each repertoire was evaluated using RTK rarefaction, the Chao1 estimator, and Recon v2.1 estimates of unobserved clonotypes. Generation probabilities were computed with OLGA for all TCRbeta clonotypes obtained by the gDNA method from several donors. TCRdb holds this immuneACCESS table with in-frame rearrangements only. Some clones are missing; in checked studies, unresolved V genes explain under half, and the rest has no known cause. The DNA gave D and trimming, while V, J and clone size come from that table. The sample records some 650,000 clones, around 97% of which are singletons. Jointly, the top ten make up 0.045% to 0.07% of the sample.

Overall study results and their limits: Based on pairwise subsampling, the degree of clonotype sharing among donors was expected to be affected by sequencing depth. Sharing across a few donors was observed for about 5% of naive CD4, 3% to 3.5% of naive CD8, over 2% of memory CD4, and around 0.4% of memory CD8 clonotypes. Clonotypes shared by all four sorted-subset donors showed higher generation probabilities than non-shared clonotypes. Naive subsets generally had larger estimated clonotype richness than memory subsets. Because the study included only a small number of donors, the genetic and exposure-history diversity represented was limited. Incomplete sequencing was indicated by rarefaction of sorted-subset datasets, despite the large sequencing depth. Sampling was restricted to blood, and TCR repertoires in tissue are likely to differ from TCR repertoires in blood.

Donors were healthy HIV-negative adults with no recently reported acute infections or vaccinations. Every donor was a Caucasian adult residing in Nashville, Tennessee, USA. CD4+ T cells were enriched through magnetic negative selection, after which naive cells were positively selected on CD45RA and the remaining negative fraction served as the memory subset. After blood collection by leukapheresis, PBMCs were isolated using Ficoll-Histopaque density gradient centrifugation and then cryopreserved in the vapor phase of liquid nitrogen. Purity and quantity of every magnetically sorted T cell population were checked by analytical flow cytometry. Genomic DNA was isolated from each sorted fraction and quantified by UV absorbance on a Nanodrop 2000c.

The sample taken for sequencing was naive CD4+ T cells sorted from blood. What this sample's cell subset or site label stands for: CD45RA+ positively selected. Recombination connected TRBV4-2 to TRBJ1-5; too little of a D gene remains to name it. The receptor's source is a woman aged 25 to 39 in good health. The CDR3 protein: CASSQESNQPQHF. The DNA sequence reads TGTGCCAGCAGCCAAGAAAGCAATCAGCCCCAGCATTTT.